These T cell receptor beta chains were read from a single sample in a study of control samples from healthy donors and cancer patients. Repertoires were generated with immunoSEQ multiplex PCR, while TCRdb's copy carries only in-frame clones and drops some. Here the sample spans more than 15,000 clones, 85% to 90% being singletons. Sequences were obtained from PBMCs. These receptors all stem from a woman in her sixties or seventies with head and neck cancer. Each CDR3 is given without its conserved first and last residue. The order of the fields is clone size, CDR3 length, J gene, V gene, CDR3 protein. Clone size is given for some rows only: seen once, a few or many times, or a class if the clone is expanded.

>once|13|TRBJ1-4|TRBV19
ASSTYRTVGEKLF
>.|11|TRBJ1-2|TRBV6-6
ASSPTRDRGYT
>.|12|TRBJ2-6|TRBV18
ASSSDSGANVLT
>.|11|TRBJ1-2|TRBV5-1
ASSPDRDGGYT
>.|12|TRBJ1-1|TRBV5-6
ASSLAMGDTEAF
>.|11|TRBJ1-2|TRBV12-3/TRBV12-4
ASSFRDRFGYT
>.|14|TRBJ2-1|TRBV16
ASSQSGGLKGGEQF
>.|12|TRBJ2-7|TRBV27
ASSWGQGPYEQY
>.|10|TRBJ2-5|TRBV19
ATTSMGETQY
>.|12|TRBJ1-5|TRBV15
ATSRDFVDQPQH
>.|13|TRBJ1-3|TRBV18
ASSLDPVSGNTIY
>.|13|TRBJ2-7|TRBV3-1/TRBV3-2
ASSRYLAGVGEQY
>.|13|TRBJ2-7|TRBV15
ATSRDQGATYEQY
>.|11|TRBJ2-1|TRBV2
ASRRQGPNEQF
>.|14|TRBJ1-6|TRBV11-2
ASSLESAQQNSPLH
>.|13|TRBJ2-3|TRBV5-6
ASSFVSPSTDTQY